What follows describes a single T cell receptor (beta chain). The source of the sample is a study of T-cell memory formation after mild COVID-19. Germline V gives CDR1 SGHAT, CDR2 FQNNGV. V dropped 0 bases and J dropped 1 base, with 12 bases sitting between them. The CDR3 has 16 amino acids. TCRdb ran MiXCR on the 5' RACE reads and lists one entry per CDR3 protein. The sample holds more than 150,000 distinct CDR3 sequences, 11% seen once. This chain links TRBV11-2 with TRBJ2-5, with D perhaps TRBD1 (7 bases). The clonotype originates from a young man who had mild COVID-19 (a few samples of this study predate the infection). Cell type and time point are not known. Sequenced: PBMCs or a T cell subset sorted from them (not recorded which). The CDR3 bases are TGTGCCAGCAGCTTAGAGGAGGGGGCGTCCCAAGAGACCCAGTACTTC. It translates to CASSLEEGASQETQYF.